The rows below give T cell receptor beta chains drawn from one sample of a study of OX40 agonist ivuxolimab in advanced cancers. Libraries were prepared by immunoSEQ multiplex PCR; TCRdb keeps only in-frame clonotypes and omits some of them. The sample has roughly 76,000 clones; 80% to 90% are singletons. The sample was CD4+ or CD8+ T cells sorted from blood, taken in a trial of the OX40 agonist ivuxolimab. The receptors were gathered from an adult with an advanced solid tumor such as melanoma, head and neck, liver or kidney cancer. Each CDR3 is given with its conserved first and last residue. The D gene is left open where the match is weak. Clone size is stated in some rows and not others, as once, few, many or a class when expanded.

J gene: TRBJ2-1
D gene: .
clone size: .
V gene: TRBV6-1
CDR3 protein: CASSESHGAYNEQFF
CDR3 DNA: TGTGCCAGCAGTGAGTCGCATGGAGCATATAATGAGCAGTTCTTC

J gene: TRBJ2-5
D gene: .
clone size: .
V gene: TRBV11-2
CDR3 protein: CARPGSSKTQYF
CDR3 DNA: TGTGCCAGACCGGGGAGCTCGAAGACCCAGTACTTC

J gene: TRBJ1-2
D gene: .
clone size: .
V gene: TRBV6-5
CDR3 protein: CASSYSITGYGYTF
CDR3 DNA: TGTGCCAGCAGTTACTCGATTACAGGCTATGGCTACACCTTC

J gene: TRBJ1-5
D gene: .
clone size: .
V gene: TRBV5-1
CDR3 protein: CASSLDGSHQPQHF
CDR3 DNA: TGCGCCAGCAGCTTGGATGGCAGCCATCAGCCCCAGCATTTT

J gene: TRBJ2-1
D gene: TRBD2
clone size: .
V gene: TRBV30
CDR3 protein: CASAGTSGRGFF
CDR3 DNA: TGTGCCTCCGCCGGGACTAGCGGGAGGGGGTTCTTC

J gene: TRBJ2-1
D gene: .
clone size: .
V gene: TRBV7-2
CDR3 protein: CASMRQAYYNEQFF
CDR3 DNA: TGTGCCAGCATGAGACAGGCTTACTACAATGAGCAGTTCTTC

J gene: TRBJ1-2
D gene: TRBD1
clone size: .
V gene: TRBV29-1
CDR3 protein: CSVSGGPDYGYTF
CDR3 DNA: TGCAGCGTTTCAGGGGGCCCGGACTATGGCTACACCTTC

J gene: TRBJ1-5
D gene: .
clone size: .
V gene: TRBV14
CDR3 protein: CASSQEPGARQPQHF
CDR3 DNA: TGTGCCAGCAGCCAAGAACCAGGGGCGAGGCAGCCCCAGCATTTT

J gene: TRBJ2-5
D gene: TRBD2
clone size: .
V gene: TRBV5-4
CDR3 protein: CASSLLAGGGETQYF
CDR3 DNA: TGTGCCAGCAGCTTGCTCGCGGGAGGAGGGGAGACCCAGTACTTC

J gene: TRBJ1-1
D gene: .
clone size: .
V gene: TRBV2
CDR3 protein: CASSEGAATEAFF
CDR3 DNA: TGTGCCAGCAGTGAAGGGGCAGCCACTGAAGCTTTCTTT

J gene: TRBJ2-3
D gene: .
clone size: .
V gene: TRBV13
CDR3 protein: CASSYERTDTQYF
CDR3 DNA: TGTGCCAGCAGCTACGAACGAACAGATACGCAGTATTTT

J gene: TRBJ1-4
D gene: .
clone size: .
V gene: TRBV7-2
CDR3 protein: CASSLSRLNEKLFF
CDR3 DNA: TGTGCCAGCAGCTTAAGCAGGCTGAATGAAAAACTGTTTTTT

J gene: TRBJ2-3
D gene: .
clone size: .
V gene: TRBV7-3
CDR3 protein: CASSPGQHTDTQYF
CDR3 DNA: TGTGCCAGCAGCCCCGGACAGCACACAGATACGCAGTATTTT

J gene: TRBJ2-7
D gene: .
clone size: once
V gene: TRBV7-2
CDR3 protein: CASSSAYYEQYF
CDR3 DNA: TGTGCCAGCAGCTCCGCCTACTACGAGCAGTACTTC

J gene: TRBJ2-1
D gene: TRBD2
clone size: .
V gene: TRBV5-1
CDR3 protein: CASSLGGLANNEQFF
CDR3 DNA: TGCGCCAGCAGCTTGGGGGGACTAGCGAACAATGAGCAGTTCTTC

J gene: TRBJ1-3
D gene: .
clone size: .
V gene: TRBV6-1
CDR3 protein: CASSEARGGSGNTIYF
CDR3 DNA: TGTGCCAGCAGTGAAGCGAGGGGGGGTAGTGGAAACACCATATATTTT

J gene: TRBJ1-2
D gene: TRBD1
clone size: .
V gene: TRBV28
CDR3 protein: CASRRGQGSYGYTF
CDR3 DNA: TGTGCCAGCAGAAGGGGACAGGGTAGCTATGGCTACACCTTC

J gene: TRBJ2-1
D gene: .
clone size: .
V gene: TRBV7-7
CDR3 protein: CASSLGRGYNEQFF
CDR3 DNA: TGTGCTAGCAGCTTAGGTAGGGGGTACAATGAGCAGTTCTTC

J gene: TRBJ2-2
D gene: .
clone size: .
V gene: TRBV7-7
CDR3 protein: CASSLAGVPNTGELFF
CDR3 DNA: TGTGCTAGCAGCCTAGCTGGGGTCCCAAACACCGGGGAGCTGTTTTTT

J gene: TRBJ2-3
D gene: .
clone size: .
V gene: TRBV7-2
CDR3 protein: CASSARVADTQYF
CDR3 DNA: TGTGCCAGCAGCGCAAGGGTGGCAGATACGCAGTATTTT

J gene: TRBJ2-1
D gene: TRBD2
clone size: .
V gene: TRBV6-5
CDR3 protein: CASSYQRGNNEQFF
CDR3 DNA: TGTGCCAGCAGTTACCAGCGGGGTAACAATGAGCAGTTCTTC

J gene: TRBJ2-2
D gene: .
clone size: .
V gene: TRBV7-9
CDR3 protein: CASSPDRDMGELFF
CDR3 DNA: TGTGCCAGCAGCCCGGATCGGGACATGGGTGAGCTGTTTTTT

J gene: TRBJ2-3
D gene: TRBD2
clone size: .
V gene: TRBV4-2
CDR3 protein: CASSHLAGGDTDTQYF
CDR3 DNA: TGTGCCAGCAGCCACTTAGCGGGAGGGGACACAGATACGCAGTATTTT

J gene: TRBJ1-3
D gene: .
clone size: .
V gene: TRBV6-1
CDR3 protein: CASSSRDSGNTIYF
CDR3 DNA: TGTGCCAGCAGTAGCAGGGACTCTGGAAACACCATATATTTT

J gene: TRBJ2-3
D gene: .
clone size: .
V gene: TRBV19
CDR3 protein: CASSSQSRVQDTQYF
CDR3 DNA: TGTGCCAGTAGTAGCCAGTCCCGGGTGCAAGATACGCAGTATTTT

J gene: TRBJ1-1
D gene: .
clone size: .
V gene: TRBV7-3
CDR3 protein: CASSLKGGGTEAFF
CDR3 DNA: TGTGCCAGCAGCCTAAAGGGCGGGGGCACTGAAGCTTTCTTT

J gene: TRBJ2-7
D gene: .
clone size: once
V gene: TRBV7-2
CDR3 protein: CASSLKGAGYEQYF
CDR3 DNA: TGTGCCAGCAGCTTAAAGGGGGCGGGGTACGAGCAGTACTTC

J gene: TRBJ1-6
D gene: TRBD1
clone size: .
V gene: TRBV30
CDR3 protein: CAWNTGGNSPLHF
CDR3 DNA: TGTGCCTGGAACACAGGGGGAAATTCACCCCTCCACTTT

J gene: TRBJ2-7
D gene: .
clone size: .
V gene: TRBV2
CDR3 protein: CASSDRGREQYF
CDR3 DNA: TGTGCCAGCAGTGACAGGGGCCGCGAGCAGTACTTC

J gene: TRBJ1-1
D gene: TRBD1
clone size: .
V gene: TRBV6-1
CDR3 protein: CASTGGQGGDEAFF
CDR3 DNA: TGTGCCAGCACTGGGGGGCAGGGGGGTGATGAAGCTTTCTTT

J gene: TRBJ1-1
D gene: TRBD1
clone size: .
V gene: TRBV7-8
CDR3 protein: CASSLTGARTEAFF
CDR3 DNA: TGTGCCAGCAGCTTAACAGGGGCGCGGACTGAAGCTTTCTTT

J gene: TRBJ2-5
D gene: .
clone size: .
V gene: TRBV5-4
CDR3 protein: CASSLVGSDETQYF
CDR3 DNA: TGTGCCAGCAGCTTGGTCGGGAGTGATGAGACCCAGTACTTC

J gene: TRBJ2-7
D gene: .
clone size: .
V gene: TRBV7-2
CDR3 protein: CASSRDGAYEQYF
CDR3 DNA: TGTGCCAGCAGCCGAGACGGCGCCTACGAGCAGTACTTC

J gene: TRBJ2-2
D gene: .
clone size: .
V gene: TRBV19
CDR3 protein: CASSIGPADTGELFF
CDR3 DNA: TGTGCCAGTAGTATCGGCCCCGCTGACACCGGGGAGCTGTTTTTT

J gene: TRBJ1-3
D gene: .
clone size: .
V gene: TRBV19
CDR3 protein: CASSPSGALSGNTIYF
CDR3 DNA: TGTGCCAGTAGCCCGTCGGGGGCCCTCTCTGGAAACACCATATATTTT

J gene: TRBJ1-4
D gene: .
clone size: .
V gene: TRBV6-1
CDR3 protein: CASTLDSNNEKLFF
CDR3 DNA: TGTGCCAGCACTTTGGACAGTAATAATGAAAAACTGTTTTTT

J gene: TRBJ2-7
D gene: TRBD1
clone size: .
V gene: TRBV2
CDR3 protein: CASSGTGNEQYF
CDR3 DNA: TGTGCCAGCAGTGGGACAGGGAACGAGCAGTACTTC

J gene: TRBJ1-2
D gene: .
clone size: .
V gene: TRBV28
CDR3 protein: CASSLPGWNYGYTF
CDR3 DNA: TGTGCCAGCAGTCTTCCAGGATGGAACTATGGCTACACCTTC

J gene: TRBJ1-2
D gene: TRBD1
clone size: .
V gene: TRBV5-1
CDR3 protein: CASSLPGGEGYTF
CDR3 DNA: TGCGCCAGCAGCTTGCCAGGGGGCGAGGGCTACACCTTC

J gene: TRBJ1-3
D gene: .
clone size: once
V gene: TRBV27
CDR3 protein: CASSLKFGNTIYF
CDR3 DNA: TGTGCCAGCAGTTTAAAATTTGGAAACACCATATATTTT

J gene: TRBJ1-2
D gene: .
clone size: .
V gene: TRBV5-1
CDR3 protein: CASSRDNRDGYTF
CDR3 DNA: TGCGCCAGCAGCCGGGACAATCGGGATGGCTACACCTTC

J gene: TRBJ2-3
D gene: .
clone size: .
V gene: TRBV6-4
CDR3 protein: CASSARDAPADTQYF
CDR3 DNA: TGTGCCAGCAGTGCGCGGGACGCACCGGCAGATACGCAGTATTTT

J gene: TRBJ2-3
D gene: TRBD2
clone size: .
V gene: TRBV5-4
CDR3 protein: CASSLTSGSVDTQYF
CDR3 DNA: TGTGCCAGCAGCCTCACTAGCGGGAGCGTAGATACGCAGTATTTT

J gene: TRBJ1-2
D gene: .
clone size: .
V gene: TRBV11-2
CDR3 protein: CASSLDRGYGYTF
CDR3 DNA: TGTGCCAGCAGCTTAGACAGGGGCTATGGCTACACCTTC

J gene: TRBJ2-2
D gene: TRBD1
clone size: .
V gene: TRBV2
CDR3 protein: CASIRTGGPGTGGELFF
CDR3 DNA: TGTGCCAGCATCCGGACAGGGGGCCCCGGGACGGGCGGGGAGCTGTTTTTT

J gene: TRBJ2-7
D gene: TRBD2
clone size: .
V gene: TRBV10-3
CDR3 protein: CAMGTSGTNGEQYF
CDR3 DNA: TGTGCCATGGGGACTAGCGGGACTAATGGGGAGCAGTACTTC

J gene: TRBJ2-6
D gene: .
clone size: .
V gene: TRBV7-8
CDR3 protein: CASSLGSGANVLTF
CDR3 DNA: TGTGCCAGCAGCTTAGGCTCTGGGGCCAACGTCCTGACTTTC

J gene: TRBJ1-4
D gene: TRBD1
clone size: .
V gene: TRBV6-1
CDR3 protein: CASKDRDWDEEKLFF
CDR3 DNA: TGTGCCAGCAAAGACAGGGATTGGGACGAGGAAAAACTGTTTTTT

J gene: TRBJ1-5
D gene: TRBD1
clone size: few
V gene: TRBV7-2
CDR3 protein: CASSSGQGNQPQHF
CDR3 DNA: TGTGCCAGCAGCTCGGGACAGGGCAATCAGCCCCAGCATTTT

J gene: TRBJ1-4
D gene: .
clone size: few
V gene: TRBV5-5
CDR3 protein: CASSFAPGGTNEKLFF
CDR3 DNA: TGTGCCAGCAGCTTCGCCCCGGGGGGCACTAATGAAAAACTGTTTTTT

J gene: TRBJ2-7
D gene: .
clone size: .
V gene: TRBV19
CDR3 protein: CASSILPIDSYEQYF
CDR3 DNA: TGTGCCAGTAGTATTCTCCCGATAGACTCCTACGAGCAGTACTTC

J gene: TRBJ1-4
D gene: TRBD1
clone size: .
V gene: TRBV5-1
CDR3 protein: CASSLDGQAAGEKLFF
CDR3 DNA: TGCGCCAGCAGCTTGGACGGACAGGCTGCGGGTGAAAAACTGTTTTTT